This T cell receptor beta chain is drawn from a study of long-term antiretroviral therapy in people with HIV. Study conclusions and caveats: Control repertoires displayed wider CDR3 length ranges than the HIV repertoires. Post-ART samples showed increased diversity that remained below transplant donor control levels.

Sequencing relied on immunoSEQ assay v3.0, run at survey level. Using immunoSEQ multiplex PCR, the repertoire was profiled, and TCRdb retains in-frame clones only, with some absent. The sample consists of some 20,000 clones, over 70% of them appearing once. The V end was cut by 1 base, the J end by 5 bases, with 18 bases between. Germline values: CDR1 MGHRA, CDR2 YSYEKL. The CDR3 contains 17 residues. A remark on this clone: Its antigen is as yet unknown.

This sequence joins TRBV4-1 and TRBJ1-3; unclear D gene. This receptor was identified in a woman in her 30s with HIV. The source material was unsorted PBMCs, sampled 2.9 years after starting antiretroviral therapy. The CDR3 DNA reads as TGCGCCAGCAGCCAAGCGGTAACGGGTTCGAGGCGAAACACCATATATTTT. Translation: CASSQAVTGSRRNTIYF.